One and the same sample provided the 8 T cell receptor beta chains below, sequenced in a study of blood T cell repertoires in COVID-19. Repertoires were generated with immunoSEQ multiplex PCR, while TCRdb's copy carries only in-frame clones and drops some. In the table there are 130,000 to 150,000 clones, roughly 76% of which are singletons. Sequencing used peripheral blood. The receptors shown here come from a human donor with acute or convalescent COVID-19. The donor label of this sample is uncertain.

The chain carries TRBV11-2 and TRBJ2-5; TRBD2 is a possible D gene (5 bases). Germline V gene sequence: CDR1 SGHAT, CDR2 FQNNGV. This CDR3 region has 12 residues. The ends were cut back, 3 bases at V and 3 bases at J, with 5 bases in the middle. The DNA for the CDR3 is TGTGCCAGCAGCTTTAGCGAAGAGACCCAGTACTTC. It specifies CASSFSEETQYF.

This clone was detected a few times. V is TRBV5-1 and J is TRBJ2-3, with TRBD2 matching 10 bases. The J segment lost 6 bases and the V segment lost 8 bases, leaving 9 bases of the junction unmatched. The CDR3 is 14 residues long. CDR1 and CDR2 (germline): SGHRS, YFSETQ. DNA of the CDR3: TGCGCCAGTAAAGCGGGGGGGCTGGCCGATACGCAGTATTTT. Protein sequence: CASKAGGLADTQYF.

This clone was counted only a few times. CDR3 protein: CASSSGTGGSGYTF. DNA for the CDR3: TGCGCCAGCAGCTCCGGGACAGGGGGCTCTGGCTACACCTTC. The chain carries TRBV5-1 and TRBJ1-2; 12 positions agree with TRBD1. Germline assignment: CDR1 SGHRS and CDR2 YFSETQ. The CDR3 loop spans 14 amino acids. V trimming: 3 bases; J trimming: 7 bases; junction bases outside the gene matches: 4. Together with reference TRBV5-1 and TRBJ1-2, the CDR3 gives the full variable domain: KAGVTQTPRYLIKTRGQQVTLSCSPISGHRSVSWYQQTPGQGLQFLFEYFSETQRNKGNFPGRFSGRQFSNSRSEMNVSTLELGDSALYLCASSSGTGGSGYTFGSGTRLTVV.

This chain connects TRBV7-2 to TRBJ2-4; D perhaps matches TRBD1 (5 bases). This CDR3 is 15 amino acids long. Trimming cost V 5 bases and J 7 bases, with 18 bases left between them. Germline-derived CDR1 and CDR2 are SGHTA and FQGNSA. DNA for the CDR3: TGTGCCAGCAGCCCCAGGGCCAGGGCTGTGAACATTCAGTACTTC. This gives the protein CASSPRARAVNIQYF.

The chain joins TRBV6-5 to TRBJ1-2; 8 bases line up with TRBD1. Losses at the gene ends were 5 bases for V and 7 bases for J; bases not matched to a gene: 3. Germline-derived CDR1 and CDR2 are MNHEY and SVGAGI. The CDR3 contains 12 residues. CDR3 bases: TGTGCCAGCAGTCAGGGGGCGCGTGGCTACACCTTC. Residues: CASSQGARGYTF.

The CDR3 DNA is TGTGCCAGCAGACAGGGGTTTAATTCACCCCTCCACTTT. Encoded protein: CASRQGFNSPLHF. The rearrangement links TRBV6-4 to TRBJ1-6; 7 bases fit TRBD1. This CDR3 is built from 13 residues. Unmatched junction bases numbered 2, after V lost 6 bases and J lost 6 bases. Germline lookup yields CDR1 MRHNA and CDR2 SNTAGT.

This clone was picked up a small number of times. The chain has TRBV19 and TRBJ1-1, with 9 bases that match TRBD1. The length of the CDR3 is 17 residues. CDR1 and CDR2 from the germline V gene are LNHDA and SQIVND (reference sequence). The V gene end was trimmed by 6 bases and the J gene end by 5 bases; junction bases not matched to a gene: 16. The CDR3 loop reads CASSHKPGQGGGTEAFF. Written as DNA, the CDR3 is TGTGCCAGTAGCCATAAACCGGGACAGGGCGGAGGGACTGAAGCTTTCTTT.

This clone was picked up one time. The rearrangement links TRBV24-1 to TRBJ2-7; the D gene is possibly TRBD1 (5 bases). The CDR3 runs 13 residues. V was clipped by 3 bases and J by 2 bases, with 7 bases between them. The germline CDR1 and CDR2 sequences are KGHDR and SFDVKD. CDR3 sequence reads: CATSDLTAYEQYF. CDR3 sequence (DNA): TGTGCCACCAGTGATCTGACAGCCTACGAGCAGTACTTC.